The 12 T cell receptor beta chains given below trace back to one sample, sequenced in a study of T cells in narcolepsy. Sequencing was performed with immunoSEQ multiplex PCR; in TCRdb, only in-frame clones are kept and a portion is missing. The repertoire holds over 30,000 clones, with about 85% as singletons. Material for sequencing was CD45RA- memory CD4+ T cells from PBMCs. The receptor set was obtained from a human donor with narcolepsy.

The CDR3 DNA sequence: TGTGCCAGCAGCTTAGCGCCTAACAGGGCGGCCGGGGAGCTGTTTTTT. This encodes CASSLAPNRAAGELFF. The chain recombines TRBV7-2 with TRBJ2-2; possible D gene TRBD1, 6 bases. Germline-derived CDR1 and CDR2 are SGHTA and FQGNSA. Trimming took off 0 bases at V and 6 bases at J, with 14 bases between the two ends. This CDR3 is 16 amino acids long.

The chain carries TRBV13 and TRBJ2-2, with D maybe TRBD1 (6 bases). This CDR3 is built from 15 residues. The ends were cut back, 0 bases at V and 1 base at J, with 6 bases in the middle. CDR1 is PRHDT, CDR2 FYEKMQ, per germline (reference sequence). CDR3 sequence: CASSLGTGNTGELFF. CDR3 DNA: TGTGCCAGCAGCTTAGGGACAGGGAACACCGGGGAGCTGTTTTTT.

The V gene is TRBV2, the J gene TRBJ1-5; D possibly corresponds to TRBD1 (5 bases). In germline, CDR1 is SNHLY, CDR2 FYNNEI. The V and J ends lost 4 bases and 4 bases respectively, with 11 bases between them. CDR3 length: 14 amino acids. The CDR3 here is CASSALDRNQPQHF. The CDR3 nucleotides read TGTGCCAGCAGTGCTCTCGACAGAAATCAGCCCCAGCATTTT.

The CDR3: CASSLRDRGTSIQYF. CDR3 DNA sequence: TGTGCCAGCAGCTTAAGGGACAGGGGCACTAGCATTCAGTACTTC. The rearrangement joins TRBV5-5 to TRBJ2-4; TRBD1 matches 10 bases. J gave up 9 bases and V 2 bases, and 8 bases lay outside the gene matches. CDR1 and CDR2 from the germline V gene are SGHKS and YYEKEE (reference sequence). This CDR3 region has 15 residues. The full variable domain, its missing parts supplied by reference TRBV5-5 and TRBJ2-4, is DAGVTQSPTHLIKTRGQQVTLRCSPISGHKSVSWYQQVLGQGPQFIFQYYEKEERGRGNFPDRFSARQFPNYSSELNVNALLLGDSALYLCASSLRDRGTSIQYFGAGTRLSVL.

The V gene is TRBV11-2, the J gene TRBJ2-7, with 7 nucleotides matching TRBD2. CDR1 is SGHAT, CDR2 FQNNGV, per germline. The CDR3 runs to 16 residues. Losses at the gene ends were 6 bases for V and 2 bases for J; bases not matched to a gene: 13. The chain's CDR3 is CASRPSRGLEAYEQYF. The CDR3, as DNA: TGTGCCAGCAGACCCTCTCGCGGACTAGAAGCCTACGAGCAGTACTTC.

This clone was found once. The rearrangement joins TRBV7-2 to TRBJ1-2, with D perhaps matching TRBD1 (6 bases). This CDR3 region has 17 residues. Trimming removed 1 base at V and 0 bases at J, with 15 bases between. Germline CDR1 SGHTA, CDR2 FQGNSA. The CDR3 is CASSLDRERASNYGYTF. The CDR3 DNA is TGTGCCAGCAGCTTAGACAGGGAAAGGGCTTCTAACTATGGCTACACCTTC.

The rearrangement links TRBV18 to TRBJ2-7, with a weak D call TRBD2 (6 bases). V lost 6 bases and J 4 bases, leaving 13 bases between the germline ends. In germline, CDR1 is KGHSH, CDR2 LQKENI. This CDR3 region has 13 residues. CDR3 residues: CASSRDGKYEQYF. CDR3 sequence (DNA): TGTGCCAGCTCGCGGGACGGAAAATACGAGCAGTACTTC.

The rearrangement joins TRBV7-9 to TRBJ2-7, with D possibly TRBD1 on 7 matching bases. From germline, CDR1 is SEHNR and CDR2 FQNEAQ (reference sequence). This CDR3 region has 14 residues. V lost 3 bases and J 2 bases, leaving 11 bases between the germline ends. In DNA, the CDR3 is TGTGCCAGCAGCTTGGCAGGGGGGACCTACGAGCAGTACTTC. It translates to CASSLAGGTYEQYF.

CDR3 DNA sequence: TGTGCCAGCAGCTTGTCCGGGACAGAAAACACAGATACGCAGTATTTT. Its protein is CASSLSGTENTDTQYF. The chain employs TRBV12-1 and TRBJ2-3; TRBD1 is taken as the D call from the table, unchecked against the DNA. TRBV12-1 is flagged as a pseudogene. The CDR3 has 16 amino acids.

J is TRBJ2-7 and V is TRBV11-3; D possibly corresponds to TRBD1 (6 bases). V dropped 2 bases and J dropped 9 bases, with 17 bases sitting between them. The CDR3 covers 14 residues. Germline CDR1 is SGHNT and CDR2 is YENEEA. The CDR3: CASSLSAGADRQYF. Written as DNA, the CDR3 is TGTGCCAGCAGCTTATCCGCAGGGGCGGATAGGCAGTACTTC.

V and J are TRBV28 and TRBJ1-2, with TRBD1 as a possible D gene (5 bases). The CDR3 extends over 13 amino acids. Germline values: CDR1 MDHEN, CDR2 SYDVKM. V lost 10 bases and J 4 bases, leaving 16 bases between the germline ends. The CDR3 loop is CAILRDGTYGYTF. Written as DNA, the CDR3 is TGTGCCATCCTCAGGGACGGAACCTATGGCTACACCTTC.

The V gene is TRBV7-9, the J gene TRBJ2-7; D is uncertain. V was shortened by 2 bases and J by 0 bases, with 17 bases between the two germline ends. Germline V gene data show CDR1 as SEHNR and CDR2 as FQNEAQ (reference sequence). This CDR3 comprises 17 residues. The CDR3 DNA follows: TGTGCCAGCAGCTTACTTTGGGGTGGCGAAAGCTCCTACGAGCAGTACTTC. Protein sequence: CASSLLWGGESSYEQYF.